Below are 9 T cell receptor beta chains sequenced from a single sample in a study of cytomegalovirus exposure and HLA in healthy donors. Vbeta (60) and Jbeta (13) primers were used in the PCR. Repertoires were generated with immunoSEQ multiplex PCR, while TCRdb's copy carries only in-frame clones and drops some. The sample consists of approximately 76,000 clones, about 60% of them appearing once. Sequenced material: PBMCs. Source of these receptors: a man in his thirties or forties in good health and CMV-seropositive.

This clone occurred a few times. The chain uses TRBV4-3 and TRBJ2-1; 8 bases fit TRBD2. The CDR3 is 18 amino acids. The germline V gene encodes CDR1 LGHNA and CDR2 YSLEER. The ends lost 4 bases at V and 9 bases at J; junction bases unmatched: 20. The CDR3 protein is CASSRYIAGPTTLGEQFF. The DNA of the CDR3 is TGCGCCAGCAGCCGATATATAGCGGGACCTACCACTTTGGGTGAGCAGTTCTTC.

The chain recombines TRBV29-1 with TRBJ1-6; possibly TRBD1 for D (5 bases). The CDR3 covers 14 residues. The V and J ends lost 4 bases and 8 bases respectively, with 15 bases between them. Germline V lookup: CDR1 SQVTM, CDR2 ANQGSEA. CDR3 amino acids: CSVAGLTVDSPLHF. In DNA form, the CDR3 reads TGCAGCGTTGCGGGACTAACGGTGGATTCACCCCTCCACTTT.

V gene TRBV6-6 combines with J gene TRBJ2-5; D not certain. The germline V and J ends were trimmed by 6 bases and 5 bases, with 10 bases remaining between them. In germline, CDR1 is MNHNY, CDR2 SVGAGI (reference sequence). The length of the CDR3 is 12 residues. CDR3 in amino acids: CASSMNGETQYF. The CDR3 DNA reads TGTGCCAGCAGCATGAACGGGGAGACCCAGTACTTC.

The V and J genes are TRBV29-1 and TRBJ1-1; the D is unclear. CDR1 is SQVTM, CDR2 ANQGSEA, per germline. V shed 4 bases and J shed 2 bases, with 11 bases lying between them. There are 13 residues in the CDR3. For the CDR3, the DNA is TGCAGCGTTGGGGCGCTTACTAACACTGAAGCTTTCTTT. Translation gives CSVGALTNTEAFF.

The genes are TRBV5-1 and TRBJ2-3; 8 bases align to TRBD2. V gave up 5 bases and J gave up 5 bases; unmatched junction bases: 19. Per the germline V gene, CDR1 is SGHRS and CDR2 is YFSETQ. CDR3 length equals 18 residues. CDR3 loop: CASRPTLAGTRIQDTQYF. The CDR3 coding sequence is TGCGCCAGCAGACCTACCCTCGCCGGGACTAGGATTCAAGATACGCAGTATTTT.

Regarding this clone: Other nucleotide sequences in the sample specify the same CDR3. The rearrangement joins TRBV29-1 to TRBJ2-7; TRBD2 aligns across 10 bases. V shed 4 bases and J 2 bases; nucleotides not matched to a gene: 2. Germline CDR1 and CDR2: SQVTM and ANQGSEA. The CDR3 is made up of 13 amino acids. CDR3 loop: CSVVLAGAYEQYF. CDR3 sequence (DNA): TGCAGCGTTGTCCTAGCGGGAGCCTACGAGCAGTACTTC.

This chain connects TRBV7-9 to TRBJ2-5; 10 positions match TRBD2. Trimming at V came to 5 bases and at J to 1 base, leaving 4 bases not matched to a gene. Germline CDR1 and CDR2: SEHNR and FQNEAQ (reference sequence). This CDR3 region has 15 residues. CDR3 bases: TGTGCCAGCAGCAGACTAGCGGGCCCCCAAGAGACCCAGTACTTC. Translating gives CASSRLAGPQETQYF.

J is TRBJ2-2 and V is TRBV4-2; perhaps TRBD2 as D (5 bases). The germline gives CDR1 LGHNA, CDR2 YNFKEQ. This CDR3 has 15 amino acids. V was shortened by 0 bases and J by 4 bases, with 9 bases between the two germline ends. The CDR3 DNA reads TGTGCCAGCAGCCAAGATCGAGGGTCCACCGGGGAGCTGTTTTTT. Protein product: CASSQDRGSTGELFF.

CDR3 coding DNA: TGTGCCAGCACCGCAGGTGAAATTGCAGATACGCAGTATTTT. Its translation: CASTAGEIADTQYF. The chain couples TRBV28 to TRBJ2-3, with unresolved D. CDR3 length: 14 amino acids. V was shortened by 7 bases and J by 4 bases, with 15 bases between the two germline ends. Germline V CDR1 and CDR2: MDHEN, SYDVKM.